This passage covers 25 T cell receptor beta chains from one sample sequenced in a study of CD8+ T cells in alopecia areata. Treatment given: oral pan-JAK inhibitor, 5-10 mg twice daily. Sequencing relied on a cDNA template that was reverse transcribed from extracted RNA. The assay was immunoSEQ multiplex PCR, and TCRdb's table has in-frame clones only and misses some. The sample lists about 290,000 clones; 58% were seen once. The sample in question was CD4+ T cells sorted from blood, obtained at week 24, from a patient treated with tofacitinib. The receptors here all came from a human donor with alopecia areata.

There are a few counts of this clone. The rearrangement uses TRBV30 and TRBJ1-2; no definite D call. The V end was cut by 0 bases, the J end by 8 bases, with 13 bases between. The germline V gene has CDR1 GTSNPN and CDR2 SVGIG (reference sequence). This CDR3 spans 13 amino acids. The CDR3 sequence: CAWSVREGGGYTF. In DNA, the CDR3 is TGTGCCTGGAGTGTACGCGAGGGAGGCGGCTACACCTTC.

This clone was counted only a few times. V is TRBV7-2 and J is TRBJ1-3, with D possibly being TRBD1 (6 bases). Trimming removed 5 bases at V and 7 bases at J, with 18 bases between. The CDR3 covers 15 residues. The V gene's germline CDR1 is SGHTA and CDR2 FQGNSA. The CDR3 DNA sequence: TGTGCCAGCAGCCTCCTAGCGGGGACATGGAACACCATATATTTT. Translating it yields CASSLLAGTWNTIYF. Complete variable domain (other parts from reference TRBV7-2 and TRBJ1-3): GAGVSQSPSNKVTEKGKDVELRCDPISGHTALYWYRQSLGQGLEFLIYFQGNSAPDKSGLPSDRFSAERTGGSVSTLTIQRTQQEDSAVYLCASSLLAGTWNTIYFGEGSWLTVV.

This clone was found a few times. This sequence joins TRBV7-2 and TRBJ2-3, with 10 bases identical to TRBD1. From germline, CDR1 is SGHTA and CDR2 FQGNSA. V lost 5 bases, J lost 0 bases, and 2 bases stayed unmatched. This CDR3 comprises 15 residues. CDR3 region: CASSQDRGSTDTQYF. The CDR3 nucleotides are TGTGCCAGCAGCCAGGACAGGGGGAGCACAGATACGCAGTATTTT.

This clone was counted a few times. The V gene is TRBV25-1, the J gene TRBJ2-3, with 8 bases fitting TRBD2. Per germline, CDR1 MGHDK and CDR2 SYGVNS. The CDR3 contains 17 residues. V lost 6 bases and J lost 0; bases outside the gene matches: 11. This CDR3 is CASSLNPSGGSTDTQYF. The CDR3 DNA follows: TGTGCCAGCAGCTTAAACCCCAGCGGGGGCAGCACAGATACGCAGTATTTT.

This chain connects TRBV6-6 to TRBJ1-2; 7 bases are shared with TRBD1. V gave up 6 bases and J gave up 5 bases; unmatched junction bases: 12. This CDR3 spans 15 amino acids. CDR1 is MNHNY and CDR2 is SVGAGI in the germline V gene (reference sequence). The CDR3: CASSPQEGAIYGYTF. The DNA of the CDR3 is TGTGCCAGCAGCCCCCAGGAGGGGGCCATATATGGCTACACCTTC.

The chain recombines TRBV28 with TRBJ1-5; TRBD1 is a possible D gene (6 bases). CDR1 is MDHEN, CDR2 SYDVKM, per germline. Trimming left V 6 bases short and J 0 bases short, with 6 bases between. This CDR3 spans 13 amino acids. CDR3 DNA: TGTGCCAGCAGACAGGGTAGCAATCAGCCCCAGCATTTT. This translates into CASRQGSNQPQHF.

The chain is built from TRBV4-3 and TRBJ2-7, with 7 positions matching TRBD2. With 0 bases clipped from V and 1 base from J, the junction kept 18 bases outside the gene matches. The CDR3 is made up of 20 amino acids. Germline assignment: CDR1 LGHNA and CDR2 YSLEER. The CDR3 reads CASSQEVRLGGSLRSYEQYF. For the CDR3, the DNA is TGCGCCAGCAGCCAAGAAGTCAGGTTGGGGGGGTCACTCAGATCCTACGAGCAGTACTTC.

The chain employs TRBV30 and TRBJ2-7; the D gene is possibly TRBD2 (6 bases). This CDR3 has 13 amino acids. Trimming cost V 4 bases and J 3 bases, with 13 bases left between them. In germline, CDR1 is GTSNPN, CDR2 SVGIG (reference sequence). The CDR3, as DNA: TGTGCCTGGAAGGGAGGTTCCTTCTACGAGCAGTACTTC. This codes for CAWKGGSFYEQYF.

The chain combines TRBV29-1 with TRBJ1-5; 7 bases align to TRBD1. CDR3 length: 13 amino acids. Trimming took 4 bases from V and 2 from J; bases not matched to a gene: 2. The germline V gene encodes CDR1 SQVTM and CDR2 ANQGSEA. The CDR3 region has the DNA TGCAGCGTTGCCGACAGGGGCAATCAGCCCCAGCATTTT. Translating gives CSVADRGNQPQHF.

The genes are TRBV9 and TRBJ2-1, with D possibly being TRBD1 or TRBD2 (5 bases each). The CDR3 consists of 16 residues. Germline V gene lookup returns CDR1 SGDLS and CDR2 YYNGEE. The ends were cut back, 0 bases at V and 0 bases at J, with 10 bases in the middle. Here the CDR3 reads CASSVGGPNSYNEQFF. DNA for the CDR3: TGTGCCAGCAGCGTAGGGGGACCGAACTCCTACAATGAGCAGTTCTTC.

The V call is TRBV30, the J call TRBJ1-1; D not certain. Germline assignment: CDR1 GTSNPN and CDR2 SVGIG (reference sequence). V was shortened by 3 bases and J by 1 base, with 9 bases between the two germline ends. The CDR3 length is 13 residues. CDR3 region: CAWSRLGNTEAFF. The CDR3 nucleotides are TGTGCCTGGAGCCGCTTAGGGAACACTGAAGCTTTCTTT.

The rearrangement links TRBV28 to TRBJ2-7; D remains unclear. Germline V gives CDR1 MDHEN, CDR2 SYDVKM. The V gene lost 4 bases and the J gene lost 4 bases, with 8 bases spanning the gap. The CDR3 runs 12 residues. The DNA for the CDR3 is TGTGCCAGCAGTTCCCGGATGTACGAGCAGTACTTC. Protein sequence: CASSSRMYEQYF.

This clone has only a few counts. The rearrangement links TRBV7-8 to TRBJ2-6; D gene uncertain. This CDR3 comprises 15 residues. Germline CDR1 SGHVS, CDR2 FQNEAQ. V dropped 6 bases and J dropped 0 bases, with 9 bases sitting between them. The CDR3 region is CASRQAYSGANVLTF. Written as DNA, the CDR3 is TGTGCCAGCAGGCAGGCCTACTCTGGGGCCAACGTCCTGACTTTC.

This clone was found a few times. The chain carries TRBV5-1 and TRBJ1-6; TRBD1 agrees at 9 bases. Germline V gene sequence: CDR1 SGHRS, CDR2 YFSETQ. Unmatched junction bases numbered 4, after V lost 5 bases and J lost 10 bases. This CDR3 is 13 amino acids long. The CDR3 loop is CASRRTGESPLHF. The DNA of the CDR3 is TGCGCCAGCAGGCGGACAGGGGAGTCACCCCTCCACTTT.

This clone was recorded a few times. The CDR3 sequence: CASTQRGLADTDTQYF. Here the CDR3 DNA reads TGTGCCAGCACTCAAAGGGGACTAGCGGACACAGATACGCAGTATTTT. The chain uses TRBV2 and TRBJ2-3; 11 nucleotides line up with TRBD2. The germline V gene has CDR1 SNHLY and CDR2 FYNNEI. This CDR3 has 16 residues. Trimming at V came to 7 bases and at J to 2 bases, leaving 8 bases not matched to a gene.

V and J are TRBV30 and TRBJ2-7, with a tentative D call TRBD1 (6 bases). This CDR3 has 9 amino acids. V lost 8 bases and J 12 bases, leaving 14 bases between the germline ends. The V gene's germline CDR1 is GTSNPN and CDR2 SVGIG (reference sequence). In DNA, the CDR3 is TGTGCCCCGAAGGGGGAAACGTACTTC. Its translation is CAPKGETYF.

This clone has just a few counts. The V call is TRBV19, the J call TRBJ2-1; D gene unclear. The CDR3 is 13 amino acids. Germline V gene lookup returns CDR1 LNHDA and CDR2 SQIVND (reference sequence). Trimming pared 7 bases from V and 7 bases from J, leaving 14 bases between. The CDR3 is CASITRNGNEQFF. In nucleotides, the CDR3 is TGTGCCAGTATAACCCGAAACGGGAATGAGCAGTTCTTC.

The rearrangement links TRBV29-1 to TRBJ2-5, with D perhaps given as TRBD1 or TRBD2 (6 bases each). CDR1 SQVTM and CDR2 ANQGSEA come from the germline V gene. CDR3 length: 13 residues. V was clipped by 2 bases and J by 5 bases, with 12 bases between them. The chain's CDR3 is CSVERGALETQYF. CDR3 in DNA: TGCAGCGTTGAAAGGGGGGCCCTGGAGACCCAGTACTTC.

CDR3: CAWSADSPSPLHF. The CDR3 coding sequence is TGTGCCTGGAGTGCTGACAGCCCTTCACCCCTCCACTTT. V and J are TRBV30 and TRBJ1-6, with TRBD1 as a possible D gene (5 bases). The ends were cut back, 1 base at V and 9 bases at J, with 10 bases in the middle. Germline CDR1 is GTSNPN and CDR2 is SVGIG (reference sequence). The CDR3 has 13 residues.

V usage is TRBV12-5 and J usage is TRBJ2-5, with D unclear. The V gene lost 1 base and the J gene lost 2 bases, with 2 bases spanning the gap. The CDR3 has 12 residues. CDR1 is LGHNT and CDR2 is FRNRAP in the germline V gene. As DNA, the CDR3 is TGTGCTAGTGGTTTGGGTCAAGAGACCCAGTACTTC. It yields the protein CASGLGQETQYF.

This chain connects TRBV6-5 to TRBJ2-1, with D maybe TRBD1 (5 bases). The CDR3 length is 13 residues. CDR1 MNHEY and CDR2 SVGAGI come from the germline V gene. Trimming left V 2 bases short and J 4 bases short, with 6 bases between. The CDR3 region has the DNA TGTGCCAGCAGTTACGGACAATACAATGAGCAGTTCTTC. Translated: CASSYGQYNEQFF.

The chain joins TRBV4-1 to TRBJ1-1, with D unclear. V lost 4 bases to trimming and J lost 3 bases, with 9 bases between them. Germline V gene sequence: CDR1 MGHRA, CDR2 YSYEKL. This CDR3 is 13 amino acids long. The CDR3 here is CASSLNRDTEAFF. CDR3 DNA sequence: TGCGCCAGCAGCCTCAATCGGGACACTGAAGCTTTCTTT.

This chain connects TRBV10-3 to TRBJ2-7; D may match TRBD1 or TRBD2 (6 bases each). This CDR3 has 17 residues. Trimming stripped 2 bases from V and 2 bases from J, with 19 bases between. Germline V gene data show CDR1 as ENHRY and CDR2 as SYGVKD. The CDR3 DNA follows: TGTGCCATCAGTGAGCCCAGGGGCGGGACACTTACCTACGAGCAGTACTTC. This codes for CAISEPRGGTLTYEQYF.

V usage is TRBV18 and J usage is TRBJ1-2, with D hard to call. CDR1 is KGHSH, CDR2 LQKENI, per germline. The V and J ends lost 4 bases and 4 bases respectively, with 13 bases between them. The CDR3 runs 14 residues. The CDR3, as DNA: TGTGCCAGCTCACTAACCCGGGAATCCTATGGCTACACCTTC. It is translated as CASSLTRESYGYTF. Supplemented by reference TRBV18 and TRBJ1-2, the full variable domain reads NAGVMQNPRHLVRRRGQEARLRCSPMKGHSHVYWYRQLPEEGLKFMVYLQKENIIDESGMPKERFSAEFPKEGPSILRIQQVVRGDSAAYFCASSLTRESYGYTFGSGTRLTVV.

This clone was seen a few times. The chain has TRBV23-1 and TRBJ1-2; 10 positions match TRBD1. TRBV23-1 is identified as an open reading frame with a role that is uncertain. Trimming at V came to 3 bases and at J to 3 bases, leaving 7 bases not matched to a gene. The CDR3 loop spans 16 amino acids. The CDR3 DNA reads as TGCGCCAGCAGTCAGGTGGACAGGGGGGTTTACTATGGCTACACCTTC. Its protein is CASSQVDRGVYYGYTF.